This T cell receptor beta chain appears in the sequencing data of a study of blood T cell repertoires in COVID-19. Study as a whole: Both acute and convalescent COVID-19 samples were obtained from the United States, Italy and Spain. Sources were T cells, B-cell-depleted T cells, or PBMCs; the material itself was cDNA or gDNA.

Sequenced by immunoSEQ multiplex PCR; TCRdb stores in-frame clones only, minus some. Among 210,000 or so clones listed, 65% to 90% were seen once. This CDR3 region has 15 residues. Losses at the gene ends were 7 bases for V and 3 bases for J; bases not matched to a gene: 8. Germline values: CDR1 LNHDA, CDR2 SQIVND (reference sequence). The chain carries TRBV19 and TRBJ1-5; 8 positions match TRBD1. Source material: peripheral blood. This TCR was sampled from a man aged 45-65 years with COVID-19, enrolled during active disease. The CDR3 nucleotides read TGTGCCAGTAACCAAACGGACAGGGTCAATCAGCCCCAGCATTTT. As protein: CASNQTDRVNQPQHF.